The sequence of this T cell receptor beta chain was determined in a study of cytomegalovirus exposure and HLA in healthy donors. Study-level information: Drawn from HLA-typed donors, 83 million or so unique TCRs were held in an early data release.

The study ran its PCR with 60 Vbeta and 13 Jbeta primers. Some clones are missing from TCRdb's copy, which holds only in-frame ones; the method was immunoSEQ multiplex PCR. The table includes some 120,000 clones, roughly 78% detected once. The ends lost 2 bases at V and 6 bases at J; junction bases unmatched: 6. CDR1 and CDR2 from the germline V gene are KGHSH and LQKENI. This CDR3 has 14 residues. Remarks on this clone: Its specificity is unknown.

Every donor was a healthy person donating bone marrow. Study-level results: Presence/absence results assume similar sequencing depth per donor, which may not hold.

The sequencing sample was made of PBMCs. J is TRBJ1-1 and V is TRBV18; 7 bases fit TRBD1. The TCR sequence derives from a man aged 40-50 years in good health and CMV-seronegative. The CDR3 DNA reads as TGTGCCAGCTCACCAACCGGGACAGAAGCTGAAGCTTTCTTT. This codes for CASSPTGTEAEAFF.